This T cell receptor beta chain was obtained from a study of cytomegalovirus exposure and HLA in healthy donors. V lost 5 bases, J lost 1 base, and 9 bases stayed unmatched. Germline values: CDR1 SGHTA, CDR2 FQGNSA. The CDR3 extends over 17 amino acids. The study, taken as a whole, reports: The study recorded over 150 TCR beta chains that were cytomegalovirus-associated. TCR beta V- and J-gene trimming was later associated with a missense DCLRE1C variant.

Comments on this clone: Its antigen is still unknown.

Primers: 60 Vbeta forward and 13 Jbeta reverse. This table comes from immunoSEQ multiplex PCR, and its TCRdb copy is limited to in-frame clones, with some not included. In the table there are roughly 300,000 clones, more than 80% of which are singletons. The sequence was obtained from a man in his forties in good health and CMV-seropositive. The sample taken for sequencing was PBMCs. The chain has TRBV7-2 and TRBJ2-7; 12 bases match TRBD2. CDR3 residues: CASSAVLLAGGSYEQYF. In DNA, the CDR3 is TGTGCCAGCAGCGCAGTCCTACTAGCGGGAGGTTCCTACGAGCAGTACTTC.